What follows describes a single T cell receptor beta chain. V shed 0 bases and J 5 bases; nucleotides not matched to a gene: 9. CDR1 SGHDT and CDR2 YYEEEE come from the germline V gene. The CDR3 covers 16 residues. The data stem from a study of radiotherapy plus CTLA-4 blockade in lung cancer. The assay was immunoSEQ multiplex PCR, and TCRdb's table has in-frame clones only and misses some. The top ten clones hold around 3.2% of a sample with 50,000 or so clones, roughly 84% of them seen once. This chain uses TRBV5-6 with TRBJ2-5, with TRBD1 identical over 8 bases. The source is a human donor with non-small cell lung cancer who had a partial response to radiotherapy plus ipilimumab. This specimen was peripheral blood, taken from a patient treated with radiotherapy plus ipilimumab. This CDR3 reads CASSLAPTGVSETQYF. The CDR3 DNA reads TGTGCCAGCAGCTTGGCCCCGACAGGGGTTAGTGAGACCCAGTACTTC.